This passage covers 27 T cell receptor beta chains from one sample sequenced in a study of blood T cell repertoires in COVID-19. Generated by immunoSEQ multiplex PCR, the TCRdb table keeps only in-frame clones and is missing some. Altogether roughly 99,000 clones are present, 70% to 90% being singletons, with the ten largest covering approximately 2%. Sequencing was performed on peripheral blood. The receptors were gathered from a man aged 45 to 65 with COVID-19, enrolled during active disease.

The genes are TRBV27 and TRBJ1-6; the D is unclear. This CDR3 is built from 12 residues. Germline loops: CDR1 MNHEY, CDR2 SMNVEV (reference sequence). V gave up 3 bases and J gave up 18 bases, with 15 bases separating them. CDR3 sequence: CASSFGQSPTHF. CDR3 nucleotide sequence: TGTGCCAGCAGTTTTGGGCAGAGCCCCACCCACTTT.

The chain's CDR3 is CASKTGSFAYEQYF. CDR3 bases: TGTGCCAGCAAGACAGGCTCCTTCGCCTACGAGCAGTACTTC. J is TRBJ2-7 and V is TRBV2; D is possibly TRBD1 (6 bases). CDR3 length equals 14 residues. Trimming took off 7 bases at V and 2 bases at J, with 15 bases between the two ends. The germline CDR1 and CDR2 sequences are SNHLY and FYNNEI.

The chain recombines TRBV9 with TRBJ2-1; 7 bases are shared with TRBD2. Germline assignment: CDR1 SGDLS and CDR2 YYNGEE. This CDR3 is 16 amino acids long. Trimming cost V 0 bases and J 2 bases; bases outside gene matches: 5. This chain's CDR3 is CASSVGGSGTYNEQFF. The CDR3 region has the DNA TGTGCCAGCAGCGTAGGGGGGAGCGGGACCTACAATGAGCAGTTCTTC.

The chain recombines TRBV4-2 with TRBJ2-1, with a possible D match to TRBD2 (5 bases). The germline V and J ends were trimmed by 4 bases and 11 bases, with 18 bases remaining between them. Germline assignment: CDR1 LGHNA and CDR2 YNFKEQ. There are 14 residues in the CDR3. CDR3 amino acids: CASSPQTGNGKQFF. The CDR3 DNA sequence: TGTGCCAGCAGCCCGCAAACCGGGAACGGCAAGCAGTTCTTC.

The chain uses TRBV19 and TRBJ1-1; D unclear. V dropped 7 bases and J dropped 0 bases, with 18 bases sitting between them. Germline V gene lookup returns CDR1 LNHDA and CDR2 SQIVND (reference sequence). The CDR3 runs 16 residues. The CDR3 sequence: CASTGDEGRLNTEAFF. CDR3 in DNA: TGTGCCAGTACTGGAGACGAGGGCCGGTTGAACACTGAAGCTTTCTTT.

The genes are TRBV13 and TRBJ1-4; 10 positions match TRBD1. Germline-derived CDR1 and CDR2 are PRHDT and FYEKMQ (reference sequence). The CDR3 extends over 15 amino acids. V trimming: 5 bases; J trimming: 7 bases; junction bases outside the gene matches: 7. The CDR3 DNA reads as TGTGCCAGCAGCCGTGGACAGGGGGGTGGTGAAAAACTGTTTTTT. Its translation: CASSRGQGGGEKLFF.

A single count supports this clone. The CDR3 DNA follows: TGTGCCAGCAGCTTTGACAGGAGCACAGATACGCAGTATTTT. Translation gives CASSFDRSTDTQYF. The V and J genes are TRBV7-2 and TRBJ2-3; D is possibly TRBD1 (6 bases). The V gene lost 3 bases and the J gene lost 0 bases, with 7 bases spanning the gap. The germline gives CDR1 SGHTA, CDR2 FQGNSA. CDR3 size: 14 residues.

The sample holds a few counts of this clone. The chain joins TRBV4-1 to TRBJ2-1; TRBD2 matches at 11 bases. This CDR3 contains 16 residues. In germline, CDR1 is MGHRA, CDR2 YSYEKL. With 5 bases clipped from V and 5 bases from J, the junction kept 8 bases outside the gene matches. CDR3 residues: CASSYMTSGVNNEQFF. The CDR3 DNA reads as TGCGCCAGCAGCTATATGACTAGCGGGGTTAACAATGAGCAGTTCTTC.

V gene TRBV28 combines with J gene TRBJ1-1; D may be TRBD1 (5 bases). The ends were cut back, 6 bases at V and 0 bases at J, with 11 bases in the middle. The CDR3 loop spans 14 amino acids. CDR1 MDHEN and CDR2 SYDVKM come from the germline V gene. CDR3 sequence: CASSPGTLNTEAFF. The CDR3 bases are TGTGCCAGCAGCCCAGGGACTTTGAACACTGAAGCTTTCTTT.

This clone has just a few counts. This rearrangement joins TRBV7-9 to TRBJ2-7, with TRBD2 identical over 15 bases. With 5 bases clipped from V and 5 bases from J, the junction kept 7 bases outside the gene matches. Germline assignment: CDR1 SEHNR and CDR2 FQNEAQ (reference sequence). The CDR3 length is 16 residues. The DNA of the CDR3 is TGTGCCAGCAGCCCATGGACTAGCGGGGGGGCGCACGAGCAGTACTTC. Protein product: CASSPWTSGGAHEQYF. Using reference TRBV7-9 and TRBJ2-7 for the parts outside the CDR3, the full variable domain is DTGVSQNPRHKITKRGQNVTFRCDPISEHNRLYWYRQTLGQGPEFLTYFQNEAQLEKSRLLSDRFSAERPKGSFSTLEIQRTEQGDSAMYLCASSPWTSGGAHEQYFGPGTRLTVT.

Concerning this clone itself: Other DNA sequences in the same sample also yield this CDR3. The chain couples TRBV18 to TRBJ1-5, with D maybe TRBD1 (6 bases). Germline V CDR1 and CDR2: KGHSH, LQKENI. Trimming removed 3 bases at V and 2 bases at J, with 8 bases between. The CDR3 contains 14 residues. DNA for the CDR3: TGTGCCAGCTCACCGGGACAAGGCAATCAGCCCCAGCATTTT. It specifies CASSPGQGNQPQHF.

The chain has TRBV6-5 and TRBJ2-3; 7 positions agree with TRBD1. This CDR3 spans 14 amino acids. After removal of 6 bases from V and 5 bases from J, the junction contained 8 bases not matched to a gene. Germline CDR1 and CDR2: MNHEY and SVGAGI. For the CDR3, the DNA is TGTGCCAGCAGAACAAGAGGGGGCCAAGATACGCAGTATTTT. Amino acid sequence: CASRTRGGQDTQYF.

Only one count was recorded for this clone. CDR3: CATSSDRADQPQHF. CDR3 nucleotides: TGTGCCACCAGTTCGGACAGGGCTGACCAGCCCCAGCATTTT. The chain employs TRBV15 and TRBJ1-5; TRBD1 matches 8 bases. Germline V lookup: CDR1 LNHNV, CDR2 YYDKDF (reference sequence). The CDR3 has 14 amino acids. J was trimmed by 7 bases and V by 6 bases; bases with no gene match: 8.

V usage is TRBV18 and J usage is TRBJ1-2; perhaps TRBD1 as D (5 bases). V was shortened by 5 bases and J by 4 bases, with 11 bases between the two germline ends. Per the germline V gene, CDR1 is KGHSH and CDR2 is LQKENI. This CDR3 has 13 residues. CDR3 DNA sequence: TGTGCCAGCTCATTACAGGAATTCTATGGCTACACCTTC. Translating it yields CASSLQEFYGYTF.

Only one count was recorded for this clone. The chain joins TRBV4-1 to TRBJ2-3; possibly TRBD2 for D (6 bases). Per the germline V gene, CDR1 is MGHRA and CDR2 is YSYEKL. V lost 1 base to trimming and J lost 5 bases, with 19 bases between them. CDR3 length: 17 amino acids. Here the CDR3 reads CASSQGPDLSREDTQYF. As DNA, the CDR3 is TGCGCCAGCAGCCAAGGACCCGACTTGTCGCGGGAAGATACGCAGTATTTT.

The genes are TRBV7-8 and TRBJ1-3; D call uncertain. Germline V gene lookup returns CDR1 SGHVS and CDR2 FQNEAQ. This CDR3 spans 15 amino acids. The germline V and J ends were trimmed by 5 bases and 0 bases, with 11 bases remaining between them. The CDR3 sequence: CASSRDPNSGNTIYF. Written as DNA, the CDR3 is TGTGCCAGCAGCCGAGATCCAAACTCTGGAAACACCATATATTTT.

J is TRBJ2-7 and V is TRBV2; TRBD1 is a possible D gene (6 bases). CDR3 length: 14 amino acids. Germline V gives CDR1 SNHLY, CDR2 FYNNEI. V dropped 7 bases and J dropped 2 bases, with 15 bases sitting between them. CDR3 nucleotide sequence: TGTGCCAGCATTTCGGACAGAGGGGCCTACGAGCAGTACTTC. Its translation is CASISDRGAYEQYF.

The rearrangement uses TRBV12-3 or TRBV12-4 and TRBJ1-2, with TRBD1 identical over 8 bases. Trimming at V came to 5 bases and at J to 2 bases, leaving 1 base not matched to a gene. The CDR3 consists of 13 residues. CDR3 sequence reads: CASSRDRNYGYTF. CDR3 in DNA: TGTGCCAGCAGTCGGGACAGGAACTATGGCTACACCTTC.

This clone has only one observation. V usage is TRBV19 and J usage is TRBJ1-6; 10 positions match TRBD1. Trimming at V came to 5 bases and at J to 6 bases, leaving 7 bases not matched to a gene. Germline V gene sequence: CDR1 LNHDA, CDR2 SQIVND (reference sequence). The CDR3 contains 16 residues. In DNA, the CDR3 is TGTGCCAGTAGTGTCCGGGACAGGGGACGTAATTCACCCCTCCACTTT. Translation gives CASSVRDRGRNSPLHF.

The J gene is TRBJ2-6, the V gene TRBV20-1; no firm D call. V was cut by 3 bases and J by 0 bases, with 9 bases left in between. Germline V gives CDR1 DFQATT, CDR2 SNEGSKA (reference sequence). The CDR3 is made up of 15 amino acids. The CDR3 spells CSASEFSSGANVLTF. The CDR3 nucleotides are TGCAGTGCTAGTGAGTTCAGCTCTGGGGCCAACGTCCTGACTTTC.

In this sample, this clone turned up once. CDR3 DNA sequence: TGTGCCAGCAGCTTACCAGGGGGCGGGTTTGAGCAGTTCTTC. Its translation: CASSLPGGGFEQFF. V usage is TRBV7-3 and J usage is TRBJ2-1, with 8 bases that match TRBD1. This CDR3 is built from 14 residues. The germline V gene has CDR1 SGHTA and CDR2 FQGTGA. J gave up 9 bases and V 2 bases, and 6 bases lay outside the gene matches.

The CDR3 spells CAISPGGRGQAEAFF. The CDR3 coding sequence is TGTGCCATCAGCCCTGGGGGCAGGGGGCAAGCTGAAGCTTTCTTT. The chain combines TRBV10-3 with TRBJ1-1, with 8 bases identical to TRBD1. This CDR3 has 15 residues. The V gene's germline CDR1 is ENHRY and CDR2 SYGVKD. J lost 6 bases, V lost 6 bases, and 12 bases had no gene match.

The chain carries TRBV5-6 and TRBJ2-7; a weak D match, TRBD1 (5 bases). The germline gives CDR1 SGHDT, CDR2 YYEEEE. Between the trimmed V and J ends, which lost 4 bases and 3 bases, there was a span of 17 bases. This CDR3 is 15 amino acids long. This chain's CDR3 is CASSHLGQTNYEQYF. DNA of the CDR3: TGTGCCAGCAGCCACCTCGGACAAACCAACTACGAGCAGTACTTC.

The CDR3 spells CASSFWGDQPQHF. The CDR3 DNA sequence: TGTGCCAGCAGCTTCTGGGGGGACCAGCCCCAGCATTTT. This chain uses TRBV6-6 with TRBJ1-5, with D perhaps matching TRBD1 (5 bases). The germline gives CDR1 MNHNY, CDR2 SVGAGI (reference sequence). V was clipped by 6 bases and J by 7 bases, with 13 bases between them. This CDR3 spans 13 amino acids.

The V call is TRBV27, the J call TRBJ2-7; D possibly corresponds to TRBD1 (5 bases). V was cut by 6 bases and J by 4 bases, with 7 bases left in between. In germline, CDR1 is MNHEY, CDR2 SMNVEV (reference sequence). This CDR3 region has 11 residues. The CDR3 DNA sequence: TGTGCCAGCAGGGGGCTATACGAGCAGTACTTC. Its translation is CASRGLYEQYF.

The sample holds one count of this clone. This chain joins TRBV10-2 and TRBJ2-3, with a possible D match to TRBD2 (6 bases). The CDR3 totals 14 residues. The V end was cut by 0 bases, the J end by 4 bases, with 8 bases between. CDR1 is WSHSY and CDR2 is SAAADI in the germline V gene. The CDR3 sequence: CASSESGGPDTQYF. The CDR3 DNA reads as TGCGCCAGCAGTGAGTCGGGGGGACCAGATACGCAGTATTTT.

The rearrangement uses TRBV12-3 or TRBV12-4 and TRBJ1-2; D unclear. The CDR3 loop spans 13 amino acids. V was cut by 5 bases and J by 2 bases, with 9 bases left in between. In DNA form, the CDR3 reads TGTGCCAGCAGTCCCCAGGAAAACTATGGCTACACCTTC. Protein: CASSPQENYGYTF.